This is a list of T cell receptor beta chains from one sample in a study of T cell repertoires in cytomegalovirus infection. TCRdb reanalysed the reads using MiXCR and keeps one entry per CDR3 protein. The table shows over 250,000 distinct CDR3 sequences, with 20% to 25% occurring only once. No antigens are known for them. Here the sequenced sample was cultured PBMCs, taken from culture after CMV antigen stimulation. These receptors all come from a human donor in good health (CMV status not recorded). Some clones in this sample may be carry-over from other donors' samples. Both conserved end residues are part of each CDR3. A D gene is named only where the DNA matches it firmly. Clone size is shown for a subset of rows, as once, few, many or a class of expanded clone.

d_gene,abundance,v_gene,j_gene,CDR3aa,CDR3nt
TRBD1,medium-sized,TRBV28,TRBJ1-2,CASSLTQGSGYTF,TGTGCCAGCAGTTTAACACAGGGGAGCGGCTACACCTTC
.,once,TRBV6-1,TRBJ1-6,CASRPSGIGNSPLHF,TGTGCCAGCAGGCCCTCTGGGATAGGGAATTCACCCCTCCACTTT
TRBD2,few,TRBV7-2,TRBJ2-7,CASSSRTSANYEQYF,TGTGCCAGCAGCTCCCGGACTAGCGCCAACTACGAGCAGTACTTC
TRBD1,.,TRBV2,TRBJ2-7,CASISDRGSYEQYF,TGTGCCAGCATATCCGACAGGGGATCCTACGAGCAGTACTTC
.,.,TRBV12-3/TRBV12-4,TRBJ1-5,CASSPPDPADNQPQHF,TGTGCCAGCAGTCCCCCGGACCCAGCGGACAATCAGCCCCAGCATTTT
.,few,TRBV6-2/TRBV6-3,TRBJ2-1,CASSYSPRSEQFF,TGTGCCAGCAGTTACTCTCCGCGCAGTGAGCAGTTCTTC
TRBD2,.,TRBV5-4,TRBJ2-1,CASSLDSSGRGEQFF,TGTGCCAGCAGCTTGGATTCTAGCGGGAGAGGTGAGCAGTTCTTC
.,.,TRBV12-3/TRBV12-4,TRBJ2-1,CASSWRIHEQFF,TGTGCCAGCAGTTGGCGGATCCATGAGCAGTTCTTC
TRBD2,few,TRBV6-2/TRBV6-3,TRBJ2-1,CASSYGLGDYQNNEQFF,TGTGCCAGCAGTTATGGATTGGGGGACTACCAAAACAATGAGCAGTTCTTC
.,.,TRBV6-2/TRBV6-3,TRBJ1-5,CASSLRGWNQPQHF,TGTGCCAGCAGTCTCAGGGGTTGGAATCAGCCCCAGCATTTT
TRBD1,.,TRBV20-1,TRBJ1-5,CSARVVRQGESYSNQPQHF,TGCAGTGCTAGAGTAGTGAGACAGGGGGAGTCTTATAGCAATCAGCCCCAGCATTTT
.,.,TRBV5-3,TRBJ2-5,CASSTSTGRETQYF,TGTGCCAGCAGCACTTCGACAGGGAGGGAGACCCAGTACTTC
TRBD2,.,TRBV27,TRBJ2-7,CASSPTGLAGAYEQYF,TGTGCCAGCAGTCCTACGGGACTAGCGGGAGCCTACGAGCAGTACTTC
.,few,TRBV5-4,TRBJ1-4,CASSTGQDNEKLFF,TGTGCCAGCAGCACGGGACAAGATAATGAAAAACTGTTTTTT
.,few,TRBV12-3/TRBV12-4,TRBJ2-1,CASSFLLVNEQFF,TGTGCCAGCAGTTTCCTACTAGTTAATGAGCAGTTCTTC
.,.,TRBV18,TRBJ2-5,CASSPRAGKETQYF,TGTGCCAGCTCACCCCGGGCAGGGAAAGAGACCCAGTACTTC
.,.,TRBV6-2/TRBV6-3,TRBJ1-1,CASNGVAEAFF,TGTGCCAGCAATGGAGTCGCTGAAGCTTTCTTT
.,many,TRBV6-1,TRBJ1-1,CASEAEWTEAFF,TGTGCCAGCGAGGCGGAGTGGACTGAAGCTTTCTTT
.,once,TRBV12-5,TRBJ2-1,CASGSDLRQLNEQFF,TGTGCTAGTGGCTCCGACCTCCGACAGTTAAATGAGCAGTTCTTC
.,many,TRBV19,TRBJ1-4,CASRLRSTNEKLFF,TGTGCCAGTAGGCTACGTTCAACTAATGAAAAACTGTTTTTT
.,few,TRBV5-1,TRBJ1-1,CASSDRKRGMVSAFF,TGCGCCAGCAGCGATCGAAAACGGGGGATGGTGTCAGCTTTCTTT
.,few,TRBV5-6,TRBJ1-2,CASSFPGNVYGYTF,TGTGCCAGCAGCTTCCCAGGGAACGTCTATGGCTACACCTTC
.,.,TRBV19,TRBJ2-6,CASSIDTEAGANVLTF,TGTGCCAGTAGTATAGACACAGAGGCTGGGGCCAACGTCCTGACTTTC
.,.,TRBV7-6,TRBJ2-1,CASSLEPGNEQFF,TGTGCCAGCAGCTTAGAGCCGGGTAATGAGCAGTTCTTC
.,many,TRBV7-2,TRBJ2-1,CASSFLAPNEQFF,TGTGCCAGCAGCTTCCTAGCACCCAATGAGCAGTTCTTC
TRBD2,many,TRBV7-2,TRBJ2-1,CASSLIAGVVQNEQFF,TGTGCCAGCAGCTTAATAGCGGGAGTAGTGCAGAATGAGCAGTTCTTC
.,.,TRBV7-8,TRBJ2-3,CASSSYGSTDTQYF,TGTGCCAGCAGCTCGTACGGGAGCACAGATACGCAGTATTTT
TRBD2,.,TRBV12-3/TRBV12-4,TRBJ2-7,CASSVLAGGSYEQYF,TGTGCCAGCAGCGTACTAGCGGGAGGATCCTACGAGCAGTACTTC
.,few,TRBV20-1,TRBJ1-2,CSARVVDRSGYTF,TGCAGTGCTAGAGTGGTTGACCGGAGTGGCTACACCTTC
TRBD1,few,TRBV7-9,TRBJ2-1,CASSIDRGKIEQFF,TGTGCCAGCAGCATCGACAGGGGGAAGATTGAGCAGTTCTTC
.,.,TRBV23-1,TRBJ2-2,CASKGGQLTGELFF,TGCGCCAGCAAAGGGGGTCAGCTCACCGGGGAGCTGTTTTTT
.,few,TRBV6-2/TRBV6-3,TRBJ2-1,CASSYRLTNNEQFF,TGTGCCAGCAGTTACCGGCTTACCAACAATGAGCAGTTCTTC
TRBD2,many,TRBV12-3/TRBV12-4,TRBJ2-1,CASSFSGGEGEQFF,TGTGCCAGCAGTTTTAGCGGAGGGGAGGGTGAGCAGTTCTTC
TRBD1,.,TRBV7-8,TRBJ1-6,CASSGTGVSGTLHF,TGTGCCAGTAGCGGGACAGGGGTCTCGGGGACCCTCCACTTT
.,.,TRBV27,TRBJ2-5,CASSLEGVETQYF,TGTGCCAGCAGTTTGGAGGGTGTCGAGACCCAGTACTTC
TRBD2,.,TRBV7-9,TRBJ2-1,CASSRSGGSYNEQFF,TGTGCCAGCAGTAGAAGCGGGGGTTCCTACAATGAGCAGTTCTTC
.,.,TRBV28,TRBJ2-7,CASRLGSGGSYEQYF,TGTGCCAGCAGATTAGGGTCCGGCGGATCCTACGAGCAGTACTTC
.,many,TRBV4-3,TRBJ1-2,CASSPVSGPYGYTF,TGCGCCAGCAGCCCTGTATCAGGGCCCTATGGCTACACCTTC
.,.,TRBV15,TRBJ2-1,CATSRKTGSEQFF,TGTGCCACCAGCAGAAAAACAGGGAGTGAGCAGTTCTTC
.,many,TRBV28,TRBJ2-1,CASSLMGAAGDEQFF,TGTGCCAGCAGTTTAATGGGGGCTGCGGGAGATGAGCAGTTCTTC
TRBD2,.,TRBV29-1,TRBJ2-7,CSVRSGRVYEQYF,TGCAGCGTTCGAAGCGGGAGGGTATACGAGCAGTACTTC
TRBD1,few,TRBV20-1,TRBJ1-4,CSARVGQGVNEKLFF,TGCAGTGCTAGAGTGGGGCAGGGGGTCAATGAAAAACTGTTTTTT
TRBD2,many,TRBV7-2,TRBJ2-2,CASSPGLAGKTGELFF,TGTGCCAGCAGCCCCGGACTAGCGGGAAAAACCGGGGAGCTGTTTTTT
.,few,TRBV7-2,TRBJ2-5,CASSLGEYQETQYF,TGTGCCAGCAGCTTAGGGGAGTACCAAGAGACCCAGTACTTC
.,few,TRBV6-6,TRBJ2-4,CASTFPGNIQYF,TGTGCCAGCACCTTTCCGGGAAACATTCAGTACTTC
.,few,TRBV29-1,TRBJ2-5,CSVDKAETQYF,TGCAGCGTTGACAAGGCGGAGACCCAGTACTTC
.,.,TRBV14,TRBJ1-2,CASSQDGPRAYGYTF,TGTGCCAGCAGCCAAGATGGTCCGAGAGCCTATGGCTACACCTTC
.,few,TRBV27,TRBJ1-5,CASSPSPGPSNQPQHF,TGTGCCAGCAGTCCCTCCCCGGGGCCTAGCAATCAGCCCCAGCATTTT
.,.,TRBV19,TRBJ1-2,CASSTAPDSNYGYTF,TGTGCCAGTAGTACAGCGCCCGATTCTAACTATGGCTACACCTTC
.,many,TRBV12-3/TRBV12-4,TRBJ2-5,CASSSGQRVQETQYF,TGTGCCAGCAGTTCCGGACAGCGGGTTCAAGAGACCCAGTACTTC
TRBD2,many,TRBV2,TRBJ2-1,CASGSGSYSYNEQFF,TGTGCCAGCGGTAGCGGGAGTTACTCCTACAATGAGCAGTTCTTC